This T cell receptor beta chain derives from a study of blood T cell repertoires in COVID-19. Clones were sequenced by immunoSEQ multiplex PCR, and TCRdb holds only the in-frame ones, with some missing. This table holds fewer than 250,000 clones, roughly 90% found once. Germline CDR1 is SGDLS and CDR2 is YYNGEE. V lost 1 base to trimming and J lost 4 bases; unmatched junction nucleotides: 6. The CDR3 loop spans 15 amino acids. The sequence came from a man between 60 and 75 years old who had recovered from COVID-19. The chain couples TRBV9 to TRBJ2-3; 7 nucleotides align to TRBD1. The sequencing input was peripheral blood. CDR3 nucleotide sequence: TGTGCCAGCAGCGTAAACAGGGGTTCCTCAGATACGCAGTATTTT. Its protein is CASSVNRGSSDTQYF.